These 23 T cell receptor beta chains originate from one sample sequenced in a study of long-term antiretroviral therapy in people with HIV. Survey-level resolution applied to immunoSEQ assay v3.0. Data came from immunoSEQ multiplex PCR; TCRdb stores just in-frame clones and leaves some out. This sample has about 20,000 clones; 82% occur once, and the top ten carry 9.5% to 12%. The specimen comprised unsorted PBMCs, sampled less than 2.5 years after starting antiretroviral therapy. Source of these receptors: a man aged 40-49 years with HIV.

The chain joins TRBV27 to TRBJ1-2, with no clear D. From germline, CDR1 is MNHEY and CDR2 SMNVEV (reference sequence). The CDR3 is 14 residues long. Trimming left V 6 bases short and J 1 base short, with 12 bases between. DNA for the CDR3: TGTGCCAGCAGGGCCAAGCCGGATAACTATGGCTACACCTTC. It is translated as CASRAKPDNYGYTF.

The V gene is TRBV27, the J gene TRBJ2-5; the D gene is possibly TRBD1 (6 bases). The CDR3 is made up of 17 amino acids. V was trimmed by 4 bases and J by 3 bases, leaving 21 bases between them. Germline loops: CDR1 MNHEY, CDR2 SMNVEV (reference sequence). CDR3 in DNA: TGTGCCAGCAGTTCCCCCCGCCTACAGGGTTGGAAAGAGACCCAGTACTTC. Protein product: CASSSPRLQGWKETQYF.

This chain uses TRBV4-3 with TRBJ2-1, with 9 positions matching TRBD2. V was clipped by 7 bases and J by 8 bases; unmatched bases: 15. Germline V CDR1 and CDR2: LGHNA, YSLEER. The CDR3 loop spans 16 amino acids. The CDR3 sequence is CASKKGTAGGPDEQFF. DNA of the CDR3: TGCGCCAGCAAAAAAGGGACGGCGGGAGGGCCGGATGAGCAGTTCTTC.

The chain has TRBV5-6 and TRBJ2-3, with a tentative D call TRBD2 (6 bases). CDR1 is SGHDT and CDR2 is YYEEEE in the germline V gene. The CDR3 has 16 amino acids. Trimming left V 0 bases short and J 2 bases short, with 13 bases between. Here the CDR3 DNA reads TGTGCCAGCAGCTTGGCCCGGGACTTAAACACAGATACGCAGTATTTT. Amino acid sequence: CASSLARDLNTDTQYF.

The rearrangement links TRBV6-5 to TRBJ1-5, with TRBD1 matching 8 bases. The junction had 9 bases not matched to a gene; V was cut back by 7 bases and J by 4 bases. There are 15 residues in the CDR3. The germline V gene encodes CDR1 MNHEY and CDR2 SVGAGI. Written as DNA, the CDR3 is TGTGCCAGCAAGAGTCAGGGGGCAGTTAATCAGCCCCAGCATTTT. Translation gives CASKSQGAVNQPQHF.

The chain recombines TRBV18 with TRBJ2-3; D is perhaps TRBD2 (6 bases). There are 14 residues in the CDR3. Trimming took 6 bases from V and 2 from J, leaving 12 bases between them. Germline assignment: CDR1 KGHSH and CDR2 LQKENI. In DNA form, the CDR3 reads TGTGCCAGCTCCTTCGGGGGAATCACAGATACGCAGTATTTT. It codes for CASSFGGITDTQYF.

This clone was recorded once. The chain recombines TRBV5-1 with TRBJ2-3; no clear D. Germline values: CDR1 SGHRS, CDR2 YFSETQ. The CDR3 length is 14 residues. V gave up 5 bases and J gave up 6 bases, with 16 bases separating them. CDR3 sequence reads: CASSRGGGRDTQYF. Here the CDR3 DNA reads TGCGCCAGCAGTCGTGGCGGTGGACGCGATACGCAGTATTTT.

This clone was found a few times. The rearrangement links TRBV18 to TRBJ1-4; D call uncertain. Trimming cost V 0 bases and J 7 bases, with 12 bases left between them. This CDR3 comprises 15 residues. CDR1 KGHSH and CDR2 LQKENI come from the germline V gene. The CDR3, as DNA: TGTGCCAGCTCACCACCGGAGGGCGAGATTGAAAAACTGTTTTTT. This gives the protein CASSPPEGEIEKLFF. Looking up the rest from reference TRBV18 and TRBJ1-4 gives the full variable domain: NAGVMQNPRHLVRRRGQEARLRCSPMKGHSHVYWYRQLPEEGLKFMVYLQKENIIDESGMPKERFSAEFPKEGPSILRIQQVVRGDSAAYFCASSPPEGEIEKLFFGSGTQLSVL.

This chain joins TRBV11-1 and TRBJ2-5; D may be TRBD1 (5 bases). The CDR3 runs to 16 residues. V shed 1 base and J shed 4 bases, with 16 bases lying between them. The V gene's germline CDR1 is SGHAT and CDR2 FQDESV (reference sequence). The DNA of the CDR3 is TGTGCCAGCAGCTTAGGCAAGCTAACAGGACGAGAGACCCAGTACTTC. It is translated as CASSLGKLTGRETQYF.

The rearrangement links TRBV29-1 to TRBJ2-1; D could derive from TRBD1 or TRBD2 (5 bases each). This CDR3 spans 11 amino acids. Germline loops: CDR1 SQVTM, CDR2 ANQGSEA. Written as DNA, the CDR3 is TGCGTCGGGACCCTCATCGGTGAGCAGTTCTTC. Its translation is CVGTLIGEQFF.

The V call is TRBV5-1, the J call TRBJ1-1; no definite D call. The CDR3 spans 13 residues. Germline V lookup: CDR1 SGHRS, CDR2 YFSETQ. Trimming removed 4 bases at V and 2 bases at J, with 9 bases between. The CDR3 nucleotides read TGCGCCAGCAGCGCGGTGATCAACACTGAAGCTTTCTTT. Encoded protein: CASSAVINTEAFF.

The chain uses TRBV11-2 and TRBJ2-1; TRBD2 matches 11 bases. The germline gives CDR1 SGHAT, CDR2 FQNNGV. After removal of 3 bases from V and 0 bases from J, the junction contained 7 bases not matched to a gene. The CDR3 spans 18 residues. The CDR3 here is CASSFRTSGGGSYNEQFF. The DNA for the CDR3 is TGTGCCAGCAGCTTCCGAACTAGCGGGGGAGGCTCCTACAATGAGCAGTTCTTC.

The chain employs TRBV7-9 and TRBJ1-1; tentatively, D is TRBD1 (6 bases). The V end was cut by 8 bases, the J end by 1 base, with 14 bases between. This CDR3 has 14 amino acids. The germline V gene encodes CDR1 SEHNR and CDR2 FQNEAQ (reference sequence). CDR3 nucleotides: TGTGCCAGCCTCGCCGGGACACAGAACACTGAAGCTTTCTTT. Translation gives CASLAGTQNTEAFF.

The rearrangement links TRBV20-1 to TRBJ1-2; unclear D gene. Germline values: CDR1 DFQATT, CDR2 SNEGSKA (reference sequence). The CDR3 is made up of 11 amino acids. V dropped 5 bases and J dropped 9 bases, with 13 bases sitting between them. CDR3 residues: CSAPLGQRYTF. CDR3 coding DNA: TGCAGTGCTCCTCTTGGCCAACGCTACACCTTC.

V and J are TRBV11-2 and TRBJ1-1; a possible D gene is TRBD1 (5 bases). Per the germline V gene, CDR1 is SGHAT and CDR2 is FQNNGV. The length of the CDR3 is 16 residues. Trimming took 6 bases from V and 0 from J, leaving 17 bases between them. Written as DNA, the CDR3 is TGTGCCAGCAGTCCAAGGGGCCTCCTAATGAACACTGAAGCTTTCTTT. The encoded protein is CASSPRGLLMNTEAFF.

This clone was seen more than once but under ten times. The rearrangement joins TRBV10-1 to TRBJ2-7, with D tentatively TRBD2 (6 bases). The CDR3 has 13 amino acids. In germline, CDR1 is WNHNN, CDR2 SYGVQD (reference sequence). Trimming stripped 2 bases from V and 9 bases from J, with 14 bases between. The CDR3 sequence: CASSETLGGVQYF. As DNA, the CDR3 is TGCGCCAGCAGTGAGACCCTGGGAGGCGTGCAGTACTTC.

CDR3 bases: TGTGCCAGTAGTATAGATAAGGCAGGACTTTCTGCGGGCAATGAGCAGTTCTTC. Its translation: CASSIDKAGLSAGNEQFF. The V and J genes are TRBV19 and TRBJ2-1; D perhaps matches TRBD2 (5 bases). Trimming left V 0 bases short and J 6 bases short, with 21 bases between. CDR3 length equals 18 residues. The germline V gene encodes CDR1 LNHDA and CDR2 SQIVND (reference sequence).

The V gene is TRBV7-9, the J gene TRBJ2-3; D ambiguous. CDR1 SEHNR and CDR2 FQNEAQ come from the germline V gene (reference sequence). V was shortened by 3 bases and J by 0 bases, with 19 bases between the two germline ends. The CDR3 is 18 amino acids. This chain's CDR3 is CASSFGFSDHPSTDTQYF. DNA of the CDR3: TGTGCCAGCAGCTTCGGCTTTTCTGATCACCCTAGCACAGATACGCAGTATTTT.

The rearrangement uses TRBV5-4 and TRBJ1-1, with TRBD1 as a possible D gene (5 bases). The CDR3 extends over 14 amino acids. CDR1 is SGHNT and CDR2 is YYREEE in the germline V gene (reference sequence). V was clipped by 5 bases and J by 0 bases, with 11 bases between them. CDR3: CASSRGGMNTEAFF. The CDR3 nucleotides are TGTGCCAGCAGTCGGGGGGGGATGAACACTGAAGCTTTCTTT.

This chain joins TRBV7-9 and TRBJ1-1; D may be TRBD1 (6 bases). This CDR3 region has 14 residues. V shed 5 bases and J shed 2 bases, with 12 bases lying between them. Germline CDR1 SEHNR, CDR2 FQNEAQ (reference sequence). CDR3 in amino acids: CASSPDRTNTEAFF. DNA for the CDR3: TGTGCCAGCAGCCCGGACAGAACCAACACTGAAGCTTTCTTT.

The CDR3 DNA reads as TGTGCCAGCAGTTCCGACAGGGCCTTCTCACCCCTCCACTTT. Translating it yields CASSSDRAFSPLHF. This rearrangement joins TRBV6-6 to TRBJ1-6, with 7 bases identical to TRBD1. This CDR3 spans 14 amino acids. The ends lost 4 bases at V and 10 bases at J; junction bases unmatched: 7. The germline V gene encodes CDR1 MNHNY and CDR2 SVGAGI (reference sequence).

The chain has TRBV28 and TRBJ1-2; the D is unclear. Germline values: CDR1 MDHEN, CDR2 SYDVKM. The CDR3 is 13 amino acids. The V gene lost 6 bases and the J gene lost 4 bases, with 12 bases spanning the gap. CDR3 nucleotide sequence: TGTGCCAGCAGCGTCCAGTCTGCCTATGGCTACACCTTC. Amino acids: CASSVQSAYGYTF.

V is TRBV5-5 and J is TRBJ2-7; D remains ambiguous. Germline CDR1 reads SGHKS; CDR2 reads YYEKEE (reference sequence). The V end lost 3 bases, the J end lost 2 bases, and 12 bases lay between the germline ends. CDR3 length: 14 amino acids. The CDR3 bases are TGTGCCAGCAGCTCGACTCATTATGCCTACGAGCAGTACTTC. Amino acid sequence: CASSSTHYAYEQYF.